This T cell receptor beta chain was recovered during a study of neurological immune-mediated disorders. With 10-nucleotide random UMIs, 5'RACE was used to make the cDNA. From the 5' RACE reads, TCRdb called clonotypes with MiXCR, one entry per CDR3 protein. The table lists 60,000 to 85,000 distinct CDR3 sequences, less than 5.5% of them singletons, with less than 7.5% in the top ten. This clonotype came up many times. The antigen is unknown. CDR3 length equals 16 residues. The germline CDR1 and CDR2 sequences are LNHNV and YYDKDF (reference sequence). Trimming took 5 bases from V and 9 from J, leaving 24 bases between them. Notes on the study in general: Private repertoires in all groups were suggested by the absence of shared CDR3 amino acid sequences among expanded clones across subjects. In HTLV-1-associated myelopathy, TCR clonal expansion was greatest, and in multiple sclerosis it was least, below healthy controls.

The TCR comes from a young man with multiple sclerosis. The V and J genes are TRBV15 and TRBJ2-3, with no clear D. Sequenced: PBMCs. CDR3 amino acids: CATSASEVIGGRTQYF. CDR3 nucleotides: TGTGCCACCAGCGCATCCGAGGTGATTGGCGGTCGGACGCAGTATTTT.